The rows below give T cell receptor beta chains drawn from one sample of a study of breast tumors, draining lymph nodes, adjacent tissues. TCRdb ran MiXCR on the multiplex PCR reads and lists one entry per CDR3 protein. The table shows about 220,000 distinct CDR3 sequences, with less than 40% occurring only once. The sample was axillary lymph node tissue. Every receptor here comes from a female donor with breast cancer. Some clones in this sample may be carry-over from other donors' samples. CDR3s include the opening cysteine and the closing phenylalanine or tryptophan. The D gene is left open where the match is weak. The size field is filled for only some rows; it gives once, few, many or a size class.

D gene: .; V gene: TRBV5-1; clone size: many; J gene: TRBJ1-5; CDR3 DNA: TGCGCCAGCAGCCCAACGGATCCGAGCAATCAGCCCCAGCATTTT; CDR3 protein: CASSPTDPSNQPQHF
D gene: .; V gene: TRBV19; clone size: many; J gene: TRBJ1-6; CDR3 DNA: TGTGCCAGTAGTATGGAAGGACAAGGGGCTAAGGGGTCACCCCTCCACTTT; CDR3 protein: CASSMEGQGAKGSPLHF
D gene: .; V gene: TRBV7-3; clone size: once; J gene: TRBJ2-7; CDR3 DNA: TGTGCCAGCAGCCAAGTCCGAACGGCTTACGGGCAGTACTTC; CDR3 protein: CASSQVRTAYGQYF
D gene: TRBD2; V gene: TRBV7-7; clone size: few; J gene: TRBJ2-1; CDR3 DNA: TGTGCTAGCAGCTTAGTTGGCGGGAGGGGCTCCTACAATGAGCAGTTCTTC; CDR3 protein: CASSLVGGRGSYNEQFF
D gene: .; V gene: TRBV6-5; clone size: many; J gene: TRBJ1-2; CDR3 DNA: TGTGCCAGCAGTTACCCGGGGGGCTATGGCTACACCTTC; CDR3 protein: CASSYPGGYGYTF
D gene: .; V gene: TRBV9; clone size: many; J gene: TRBJ2-7; CDR3 DNA: TGTGCCAGCAGCGTAGATAGGTGGGGCTACGAGCAGTACTTC; CDR3 protein: CASSVDRWGYEQYF
D gene: .; V gene: TRBV29-1; clone size: .; J gene: TRBJ1-2; CDR3 DNA: TGCAGCGTTGAGGGGGGGAGAGGCTACACCTTC; CDR3 protein: CSVEGGRGYTF
D gene: .; V gene: TRBV20-1; clone size: many; J gene: TRBJ1-6; CDR3 DNA: TGCAGTGCTAGTATCGCCACAGGATATAATTCACCCCTCCACTTT; CDR3 protein: CSASIATGYNSPLHF
D gene: TRBD1; V gene: TRBV7-2; clone size: .; J gene: TRBJ2-5; CDR3 DNA: TGTGCCAGCAGCTTAGCGGCAGGGGGTTCGGAGACCCAGTACTTC; CDR3 protein: CASSLAAGGSETQYF
D gene: .; V gene: TRBV10-3; clone size: .; J gene: TRBJ1-6; CDR3 DNA: TGTGCCACAAAGCCGGGACTAGGTTTT; CDR3 protein: CATKPGLGF
D gene: TRBD1; V gene: TRBV4-3; clone size: many; J gene: TRBJ1-6; CDR3 DNA: TGCGCCAGCAGCCAGCGAAGACCCGGACAGGGGGCGCTTAATTCACCCCTCCACTTT; CDR3 protein: CASSQRRPGQGALNSPLHF
D gene: TRBD1; V gene: TRBV7-8; clone size: many; J gene: TRBJ1-2; CDR3 DNA: TGTGCCAGCAGCCCGAGGACAGGGGTTAACTATGGCTACACCTTC; CDR3 protein: CASSPRTGVNYGYTF
D gene: .; V gene: TRBV11-2; clone size: many; J gene: TRBJ1-6; CDR3 DNA: TGTGCCAGCACCTCTTCCGGTTTGGCCCCACGGGGCAATTCACCCCTCCACTTT; CDR3 protein: CASTSSGLAPRGNSPLHF
D gene: TRBD2; V gene: TRBV29-1; clone size: once; J gene: TRBJ2-1; CDR3 DNA: TGCAGCGACCCACTAGCGGGGGGACACAATGAGCAGTTCTTC; CDR3 protein: CSDPLAGGHNEQFF
D gene: .; V gene: TRBV5-1; clone size: many; J gene: TRBJ2-7; CDR3 DNA: TGCGCCAGCAGCTTAAGGGGGGTGGGCCCCTACGAGCAGTACTTC; CDR3 protein: CASSLRGVGPYEQYF
D gene: TRBD2; V gene: TRBV20-1; clone size: few; J gene: TRBJ2-1; CDR3 DNA: TGCAGTGCTAGTTCGAGCGGGAGTACCTCCAATGAGCAGTTCTTC; CDR3 protein: CSASSSGSTSNEQFF
D gene: TRBD2; V gene: TRBV29-1; clone size: many; J gene: TRBJ2-1; CDR3 DNA: TGCAGCGTTGATCCTAGCGGGAGAAGCAATGAGCAGTTCTTC; CDR3 protein: CSVDPSGRSNEQFF